These T cell receptor beta chains were read from a single sample in a study of blood T cell repertoires in COVID-19. Here immunoSEQ multiplex PCR was the method, and the copy in TCRdb shows in-frame clones only, minus some. Here the sample spans 250,000 to 350,000 clones, 87% being singletons. Sequencing was carried out using peripheral blood. These receptors were obtained from a woman aged 50 to 60 who had recovered from COVID-19. The CDR3 runs from the conserved cysteine through the conserved F or W. Fields, in order: V gene, J gene, D gene, clone size, CDR3 DNA, CDR3 protein. A D gene is named only where the DNA matches it firmly. Size is omitted from some rows. Given values are once, few, many or a class for expanded clones.

TRBV28,TRBJ2-7,.,.,TGTGCCAGCAGTTTACAAGGGGCTGCACTCCACGAGCAGTACTTC,CASSLQGAALHEQYF
TRBV28,TRBJ1-1,.,.,TGTGCCAGCAGTTACGACAGACGGGAAGCTTTCTTT,CASSYDRREAFF
TRBV7-9,TRBJ2-3,TRBD1,once,TGTGCCAGCAGCTTACAGGGGGCGGATACGCAGTATTTT,CASSLQGADTQYF
TRBV3-1/TRBV3-2,TRBJ2-7,TRBD2,.,TGTGCCAGCAGCCAAGGTCTAGCGGGGTTAAGTCACGAGCAGTACTTC,CASSQGLAGLSHEQYF
TRBV6-4,TRBJ2-3,.,.,TGTGCCAGCAGTGAGGGACTCGCCCTGGATACGCAGTATTTT,CASSEGLALDTQYF
TRBV4-2,TRBJ2-7,TRBD2,.,TGTGCCAGCAGCCAAGAACTAGCGGGAGGGAGGTACGAGCAGTACTTC,CASSQELAGGRYEQYF
TRBV28,TRBJ1-5,.,.,TGTGCCAGCAGTTTAGGAGATAATAGCAATCAGCCCCAGCATTTT,CASSLGDNSNQPQHF
TRBV4-3,TRBJ2-2,.,.,TGCGCCAGCCGCGATCTGAACACCGGGGAGCTGTTTTTT,CASRDLNTGELFF
TRBV30,TRBJ1-1,TRBD1,once,TGTGCCTGGAGGACAGGGACGAACACTGAAGCTTTCTTT,CAWRTGTNTEAFF
TRBV9,TRBJ1-2,.,.,TGTGCCAGCAGCCAAGGCGGAGTGGTTGGCTACACCTTC,CASSQGGVVGYTF
TRBV28,TRBJ2-1,.,.,TGTGCCACCCTGAGGACAGAAAACAATGAGCAGTTCTTC,CATLRTENNEQFF
TRBV5-1,TRBJ2-5,.,.,TGCGCCAGCAGCTTGGAGGGCCGGGGAGAGACCCAGTACTTC,CASSLEGRGETQYF
TRBV29-1,TRBJ1-2,TRBD1,.,TGCAGCGTAAGAGTGACAGGGGGCATCGATGGCTACACCTTC,CSVRVTGGIDGYTF
TRBV28,TRBJ2-1,TRBD2,once,TGTGCCAGCGGGTTAGCGGGAGGCCCTGGTGGGGAGCAGTTCTTC,CASGLAGGPGGEQFF
TRBV20-1,TRBJ2-5,.,.,TGCAGCCAGGGGCGTGGGGAGACCCAGTACTTC,CSQGRGETQYF
TRBV11-3,TRBJ1-1,TRBD1,.,TGTGCCAGCAGCTTAGGACAGGGTTACACTGAAGCTTTCTTT,CASSLGQGYTEAFF
TRBV9,TRBJ1-5,TRBD1,.,TGTGCCAGCAGCGTAGAGTTAGATAGACAGGGTAAGAGCAATCAGCCCCAGCATTTT,CASSVELDRQGKSNQPQHF
TRBV19,TRBJ2-3,.,.,TGTGCCAGGACGCCGTGCGGGGATGAGGGAACAGATACGCAGTATTTT,CARTPCGDEGTDTQYF
TRBV14,TRBJ2-5,.,.,TGTGCCAGCAGCCCTGGAGGAGAGACCCAGTACTTC,CASSPGGETQYF
TRBV4-3,TRBJ1-4,.,.,TGCGCCAGCAGCCAAGGCGGGGCCATTAATGAAAAACTGTTTTTT,CASSQGGAINEKLFF
TRBV28,TRBJ2-1,TRBD2,.,TGTGCCAGCAGTATCCCCGTTGCGGGAGTTACGGGGAATGAGCAGTTCTTC,CASSIPVAGVTGNEQFF
TRBV7-2,TRBJ2-1,TRBD1,.,TGTGCCAGCAGCGAGGCAGGGGGCCCTTACAATGAGCAGTTCTTC,CASSEAGGPYNEQFF
TRBV20-1,TRBJ2-1,.,.,TGCAGTGCTAGGTTATACAATGAGCAGTTCTTC,CSARLYNEQFF
TRBV7-7,TRBJ2-5,.,.,TGTGCTAGCAGCGCTTTTGGTGGACACGGGCAAGAGACCCAGTACTTC,CASSAFGGHGQETQYF
TRBV19,TRBJ1-4,TRBD1,.,TGTGCCAGTAGTAGTCCAAGGACAGGGCCCCGAAAACTGTTTTTT,CASSSPRTGPRKLFF
TRBV4-3,TRBJ2-1,TRBD2,.,TGCGCCAGCAGCCAAGGGGGTGGGCTAGCGGAGAACAATGAGCAGTTCTTC,CASSQGGGLAENNEQFF
TRBV4-1,TRBJ2-5,.,.,TGCGCCAGCAGCCCTCTAGGAGTCGGGACCCAGTACTTC,CASSPLGVGTQYF
TRBV4-3,TRBJ1-3,.,.,TGCGCCAGCAGCCGTGGCTCAGTATCTGGAAACACCATATATTTT,CASSRGSVSGNTIYF
TRBV5-1,TRBJ1-4,.,once,TGCGCCAGCAGCTTGTGGAGGGGAAATGAAAAACTGTTTTTT,CASSLWRGNEKLFF
TRBV15,TRBJ2-1,TRBD2,.,TGTGCCACCAGCAGAGAAGGTGGTCAAGCGGGGGAGCAGTTCTTC,CATSREGGQAGEQFF
TRBV3-1/TRBV3-2,TRBJ2-2,TRBD1,.,TGTGCCAGCAGCCTTCGGGGCCAGGGGGCGCAATACACCGGGGAGCTGTTTTTT,CASSLRGQGAQYTGELFF
TRBV4-2,TRBJ1-5,.,.,TGTGCCAGCAGCCAACAGCGAACTAGCAATCAGCCCCAGCATTTT,CASSQQRTSNQPQHF
TRBV19,TRBJ1-2,.,.,TGTGCCAGTAGTAGTATCGAGACAGCTAACTATGGCTACACCTTC,CASSSIETANYGYTF
TRBV9,TRBJ2-1,TRBD2,.,TGTGCCAGCAGCGTAGAGGGGACTAGTAATGAGCAGTTCTTC,CASSVEGTSNEQFF
TRBV28,TRBJ2-1,.,.,TGTGCCAGCAGTTTATCCCCTGGTAGGGGAACCTACAATGAGCAGTTCTTC,CASSLSPGRGTYNEQFF
TRBV30,TRBJ1-1,.,.,TGTGCCGGGCAAAGACCAGGAAAAGCTTTCTTT,CAGQRPGKAFF
TRBV24-1,TRBJ1-5,.,.,TGTGCCACCTCTGGCAGGAACAATCAGCCCCAGCATTTT,CATSGRNNQPQHF
TRBV6-5,TRBJ1-2,.,.,TGTGCCAGCAGTTACTCCCCGGGGAACTATGGCTACACCTTC,CASSYSPGNYGYTF
TRBV5-1,TRBJ2-7,TRBD1,.,TGCGCCAGCAGCACTGGACAGGGCACCTACGAGCAGTACTTC,CASSTGQGTYEQYF
TRBV29-1,TRBJ1-1,TRBD1,.,TGCAGCCCAAGGCAGGGGGCAGGGACTGAAGCTTTCTTT,CSPRQGAGTEAFF
TRBV6-2/TRBV6-3,TRBJ2-3,.,.,TGTGCCAGCAGTCGGGACTCCGGCCGACGAAGTAGCACAGATACGCAGTATTTT,CASSRDSGRRSSTDTQYF